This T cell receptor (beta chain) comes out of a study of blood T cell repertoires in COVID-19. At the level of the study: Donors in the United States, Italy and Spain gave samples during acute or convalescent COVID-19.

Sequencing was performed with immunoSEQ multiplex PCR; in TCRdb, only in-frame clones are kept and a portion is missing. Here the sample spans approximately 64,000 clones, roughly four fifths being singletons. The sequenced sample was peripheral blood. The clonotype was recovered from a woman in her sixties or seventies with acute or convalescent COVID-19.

The CDR3 coding sequence is TGTGCCAGCTCCCCTCAGACAGGGGAAATATACGAGCAGTACTTC. The encoded protein is CASSPQTGEIYEQYF. This chain links TRBV7-9 with TRBJ2-7, with TRBD1 matching over 8 bases. This CDR3 is 15 amino acids long. Trimming removed 8 bases from V and 4 bases from J; junction bases left unmatched: 13. The germline V gene has CDR1 SEHNR and CDR2 FQNEAQ (reference sequence).